This entry lists 26 T cell receptor beta chains sequenced from one sample in a study of shared clonotypes between healthy human individuals. Some clones are missing from TCRdb's copy, which holds only in-frame ones; the method was immunoSEQ multiplex PCR. The repertoire holds 2 million to 2.5 million clones, with roughly 93% as singletons. The sequencing sample was made of naive CD4+ T cells from PBMCs. The sample's subset: CD45RA+ positively selected. These receptors were taken from a man aged 18 to 35 in good health. Some clones in this sample may be carry-over from other donors' samples.

This clone was observed a handful of times. The V call is TRBV18, the J call TRBJ1-2; 7 positions match TRBD1. The CDR3 consists of 16 residues. Germline CDR1 reads KGHSH; CDR2 reads LQKENI. Trimming removed 6 bases from V and 8 bases from J; junction bases left unmatched: 18. The CDR3 loop is CASSHASTGTRSGYTF. CDR3 bases: TGTGCCAGCTCGCATGCCTCGACAGGGACCAGGAGCGGCTACACCTTC.

Only one count was recorded for this clone. The chain has TRBV28 and TRBJ2-3, with 7 bases that match TRBD1. The CDR3 loop spans 14 amino acids. The germline CDR1 and CDR2 sequences are MDHEN and SYDVKM. V trimming: 5 bases; J trimming: 2 bases; junction bases outside the gene matches: 4. In DNA, the CDR3 is TGTGCCAGCAGTCGGGACAGCGACACAGATACGCAGTATTTT. Encoded protein: CASSRDSDTDTQYF.

With respect to this clone: The same CDR3 arises from other DNA sequences in this sample as well. CDR3 DNA: TGTGCCAGCAGTTACTCCGGGGATCAGCCCCAGCATTTT. The encoded protein is CASSYSGDQPQHF. The rearrangement joins TRBV6-5 to TRBJ1-5, with D unresolved. Germline V CDR1 and CDR2: MNHEY, SVGAGI. The CDR3 consists of 13 residues. V lost 0 bases and J lost 5, with 5 bases in between.

The rearrangement joins TRBV7-9 to TRBJ2-5; weak D call: TRBD2 (6 bases). The V end lost 2 bases, the J end lost 5 bases, and 12 bases lay between the germline ends. The CDR3 spans 14 residues. Germline V gene sequence: CDR1 SEHNR, CDR2 FQNEAQ (reference sequence). The CDR3 region has the DNA TGTGCCAGCAGCTTAAGGGAGGTTGGGGAGACCCAGTACTTC. It yields the protein CASSLREVGETQYF.

The CDR3 sequence is CASSLLYRGRSEAFF. For the CDR3, the DNA is TGTGCCAGCAGTTTACTCTACAGGGGGCGGAGTGAAGCTTTCTTT. The rearrangement joins TRBV27 to TRBJ1-1, with 9 bases fitting TRBD1. The CDR3 extends over 15 amino acids. The germline V gene has CDR1 MNHEY and CDR2 SMNVEV (reference sequence). V lost 2 bases to trimming and J lost 7 bases; unmatched junction nucleotides: 8.

This sequence joins TRBV18 and TRBJ2-5; TRBD2 agrees at 15 bases. Trimming at V came to 3 bases and at J to 5 bases, leaving 4 bases not matched to a gene. The CDR3 contains 16 residues. The germline gives CDR1 KGHSH, CDR2 LQKENI. In DNA, the CDR3 is TGTGCCAGCTCACCCGGGACTAGCGGGAGGAGGGAGACCCAGTACTTC. Translated: CASSPGTSGRRETQYF. Full variable domain (outside the CDR3, taken from reference TRBV18 and TRBJ2-5): NAGVMQNPRHLVRRRGQEARLRCSPMKGHSHVYWYRQLPEEGLKFMVYLQKENIIDESGMPKERFSAEFPKEGPSILRIQQVVRGDSAAYFCASSPGTSGRRETQYFGPGTRLLVL.

This sequence joins TRBV5-1 and TRBJ1-4; 7 bases match TRBD1. Germline CDR1 SGHRS, CDR2 YFSETQ. This CDR3 is 15 amino acids long. J was trimmed by 5 bases and V by 2 bases; bases with no gene match: 6. CDR3 bases: TGCGCCAGCAGCTTTGGGACAGCTCTAAATGAAAAACTGTTTTTT. Its translation: CASSFGTALNEKLFF.

The V call is TRBV27, the J call TRBJ2-3; possible D gene TRBD2, 6 bases. Germline CDR1 and CDR2: MNHEY and SMNVEV (reference sequence). With 8 bases removed from V and 1 base from J, the gap between germline ends came to 13 bases. The CDR3 spans 14 residues. The CDR3 bases are TGTGCCAGCCGCCCGTGGGGGGGCACAGATACGCAGTATTTT. Translated: CASRPWGGTDTQYF.

The rearrangement joins TRBV28 to TRBJ1-3, with D possibly matching TRBD1 (5 bases). V was shortened by 4 bases and J by 4 bases, with 17 bases between the two germline ends. CDR3 length: 16 residues. Germline V gene sequence: CDR1 MDHEN, CDR2 SYDVKM. CDR3 in amino acids: CASSSTGRPGGNTIYF. The CDR3 DNA is TGTGCCAGCAGTTCCACAGGTCGACCCGGAGGAAACACCATATATTTT.

The CDR3 sequence: CASSVLGTGDTGELFF. The CDR3 nucleotides read TGTGCCAGCAGTGTCCTGGGGACAGGGGACACCGGGGAGCTGTTTTTT. The chain has TRBV6-1 and TRBJ2-2; 10 bases match TRBD1. Germline loops: CDR1 MNHNS, CDR2 SASEGT. CDR3 size: 16 residues. V was clipped by 4 bases and J by 3 bases; unmatched bases: 5.

This chain uses TRBV11-2 with TRBJ2-7; D is unresolved. The CDR3 extends over 15 amino acids. Germline V lookup: CDR1 SGHAT, CDR2 FQNNGV. The ends were cut back, 5 bases at V and 1 base at J, with 15 bases in the middle. CDR3: CASSPLWGGSYEQYF. The CDR3 DNA is TGTGCCAGCAGCCCTTTATGGGGTGGTTCCTACGAGCAGTACTTC.

In DNA, the CDR3 is TGTGCCAGCAGTGTACAGGGACGGAGGAACACTGAAGCTTTCTTT. Translating it yields CASSVQGRRNTEAFF. The J gene is TRBJ1-1, the V gene TRBV25-1, with D perhaps matching TRBD1 (6 bases). V dropped 4 bases and J dropped 1 base, with 13 bases sitting between them. CDR1 and CDR2 (germline): MGHDK, SYGVNS. This CDR3 contains 15 residues. Filled out from reference TRBV25-1 and TRBJ1-1, the complete variable domain reads EADIYQTPRYLVIGTGKKITLECSQTMGHDKMYWYQQDPGMELHLIHYSYGVNSTEKGDLSSESTVSRIRTEHFPLTLESARPSHTSQYLCASSVQGRRNTEAFFGQGTRLTVV.

The chain is built from TRBV28 and TRBJ1-4, with no clear D. Germline CDR1 MDHEN, CDR2 SYDVKM. V lost 7 bases to trimming and J lost 0 bases, with 6 bases between them. The CDR3 runs 13 residues. CDR3 protein: CASNGPTNEKLFF. The CDR3 DNA reads TGTGCCAGCAATGGGCCAACTAATGAAAAACTGTTTTTT.

The chain recombines TRBV5-5 with TRBJ2-7, with D uncertain. CDR1 is SGHKS and CDR2 is YYEKEE in the germline V gene (reference sequence). Trimming shortened V by 4 bases and J by 12 bases, and 17 bases separated the two germline ends. The CDR3 is 12 residues long. The chain's CDR3 is CASSAGTAGRYF. The CDR3 coding sequence is TGTGCCAGCAGCGCCGGTACGGCAGGACGGTACTTC.

This clone was counted once. This rearrangement joins TRBV6-1 to TRBJ1-2, with no clear D. This CDR3 region has 18 residues. V was pared by 2 bases and J by 3 bases, with 22 bases between. The V gene's germline CDR1 is MNHNS and CDR2 SASEGT. The CDR3 reads CASSERLRLAGSYYGYTF. CDR3 sequence (DNA): TGTGCCAGCAGTGAACGGCTTCGCCTGGCAGGATCGTACTATGGCTACACCTTC.

Worth noting for this clone: Other DNA sequences in this sample translate to the same CDR3. J is TRBJ2-5 and V is TRBV7-2; TRBD2 might be the D (6 bases). V lost 3 bases and J 4 bases, leaving 15 bases between the germline ends. CDR1 SGHTA and CDR2 FQGNSA come from the germline V gene. The CDR3 length is 15 residues. This CDR3 is CASSLGGGAGETQYF. CDR3 bases: TGTGCCAGCAGCTTGGGTGGCGGGGCGGGAGAGACCCAGTACTTC.

The chain carries TRBV5-6 and TRBJ2-1, with D possibly TRBD2 on 6 matching bases. This CDR3 comprises 15 residues. Germline V lookup: CDR1 SGHDT, CDR2 YYEEEE. Trimming cost V 4 bases and J 4 bases, with 15 bases left between them. Here the CDR3 DNA reads TGTGCCAGCAGCGCCGGGACTTTAAATTACAATGAGCAGTTCTTC. Its protein product is CASSAGTLNYNEQFF.

V is TRBV2 and J is TRBJ2-2; D may be TRBD1 (5 bases). CDR1 and CDR2 (germline): SNHLY, FYNNEI. Trimming shortened V by 1 base and J by 6 bases, and 18 bases separated the two germline ends. The CDR3 covers 17 residues. CDR3: CASSEVGPLGHPGELFF. CDR3 nucleotides: TGTGCCAGCAGTGAAGTGGGGCCGCTCGGGCATCCCGGGGAGCTGTTTTTT.

The rearrangement links TRBV19 to TRBJ2-3, with D unclear. The length of the CDR3 is 16 residues. CDR1 is LNHDA and CDR2 is SQIVND in the germline V gene (reference sequence). The V end was cut by 5 bases, the J end by 1 base, with 16 bases between. The CDR3 spells CASSPQPEYRTDTQYF. The CDR3 region has the DNA TGTGCCAGTAGTCCCCAGCCGGAATACCGCACAGATACGCAGTATTTT.

This chain uses TRBV10-3 with TRBJ2-7; TRBD1 matches 8 bases. There are 13 residues in the CDR3. Germline CDR1 and CDR2: ENHRY and SYGVKD. The junction had 7 bases not matched to a gene; V was cut back by 10 bases and J by 2 bases. The CDR3 DNA reads as TGTGCCAGCGGACAGGGACAAGCCTACGAGCAGTACTTC. Its translation is CASGQGQAYEQYF.

Concerning this clone itself: Other DNA sequences within the sample encode an identical CDR3. The chain employs TRBV18 and TRBJ2-3, with 9 bases fitting TRBD1. This CDR3 is built from 13 residues. Looked up from germline, CDR1 is KGHSH and CDR2 is LQKENI. V lost 8 bases, J lost 3 bases, and 3 bases stayed unmatched. This chain's CDR3 is CASRDRATDTQYF. CDR3 sequence (DNA): TGTGCCAGCCGGGACAGGGCTACAGATACGCAGTATTTT.

In regard to this clone: Different DNA sequences within this sample yield the same CDR3. The genes are TRBV7-2 and TRBJ2-5; the match to TRBD1 covers 9 bases. From germline, CDR1 is SGHTA and CDR2 FQGNSA. Trimming took 6 bases from V and 5 from J; bases not matched to a gene: 7. This CDR3 has 14 amino acids. The CDR3 coding sequence is TGTGCCAGCAGTTTACAGGGGGCGCGGGAGACCCAGTACTTC. It yields the protein CASSLQGARETQYF.

Details on this clone: The sample has other DNA sequences that encode this CDR3 too. The gene calls are TRBV5-1 and TRBJ2-5, with a possible D match to TRBD2 (6 bases). The CDR3 has 15 amino acids. Trimming cost V 4 bases and J 0 bases, with 13 bases left between them. The germline gives CDR1 SGHRS, CDR2 YFSETQ. The DNA for the CDR3 is TGCGCCAGCAGCCTGGGAGGCACGAACCAAGAGACCCAGTACTTC. This codes for CASSLGGTNQETQYF.

This rearrangement joins TRBV19 to TRBJ2-2, with TRBD1 identical over 9 bases. J gave up 5 bases and V 4 bases, and 11 bases lay outside the gene matches. The CDR3 length is 17 residues. Germline loops: CDR1 LNHDA, CDR2 SQIVND (reference sequence). CDR3 nucleotides: TGTGCCAGTAGTAACGGTGCACAGGGGGCGCGGACCGGGGAGCTGTTTTTT. Encoded protein: CASSNGAQGARTGELFF.

The rearrangement uses TRBV25-1 and TRBJ2-2; D unclear. The CDR3 is 11 amino acids. Germline CDR1 is MGHDK and CDR2 is SYGVNS. V lost 6 bases and J lost 4, with 3 bases in between. The CDR3: CASRSTGELFF. The CDR3 coding sequence is TGTGCCAGCAGAAGCACCGGGGAGCTGTTTTTT.

The chain carries TRBV6-1 and TRBJ2-2; no reliable D call. The CDR3 spans 12 residues. Germline assignment: CDR1 MNHNS and CDR2 SASEGT. The V end lost 3 bases, the J end lost 6 bases, and 5 bases lay between the germline ends. This CDR3 is CASSEIPGELFF. The CDR3 DNA sequence: TGTGCCAGCAGTGAGATTCCCGGGGAGCTGTTTTTT.